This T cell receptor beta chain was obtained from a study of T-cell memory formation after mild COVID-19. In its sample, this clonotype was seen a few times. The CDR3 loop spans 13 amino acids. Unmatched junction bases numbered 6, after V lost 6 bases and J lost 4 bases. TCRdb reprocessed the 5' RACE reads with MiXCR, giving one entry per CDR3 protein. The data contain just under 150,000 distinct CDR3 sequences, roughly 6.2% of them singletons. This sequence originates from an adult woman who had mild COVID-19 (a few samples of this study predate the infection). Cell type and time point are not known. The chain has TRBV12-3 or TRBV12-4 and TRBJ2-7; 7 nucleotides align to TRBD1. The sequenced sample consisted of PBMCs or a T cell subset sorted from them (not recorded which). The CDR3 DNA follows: TGTGCCAGCAGGATGGGACAGAAATACGAGCAGTACTTC. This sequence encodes CASRMGQKYEQYF.